These T cell receptor beta chains were read from a single sample in a study of T cells after yellow fever vaccination. Each CDR3 protein is one row after TCRdb ran MiXCR on the 5' RACE reads. Altogether approximately 150,000 distinct CDR3 sequences are present, roughly 6.2% being singletons, with the ten largest covering less than 3.5%. The sequenced sample was CD4+ T cells sorted from PBMCs, obtained on the day of the first yellow fever vaccination. The receptors originated from a man between 18 and 35 years old who received the YFV17D yellow fever vaccine. Each CDR3 is given with its conserved first and last residue. A D gene is named only where the DNA matches it firmly. The listing skips clone size in some rows; elsewhere it reads once, few, many or a size class.

j_gene: TRBJ2-2; v_gene: TRBV6-4; d_gene: NA; abundance: many; CDR3nt: TGTGCCAGCAGCCAGGGGTCCGGGGAGCTGTTTTTT; CDR3aa: CASSQGSGELFF
j_gene: TRBJ2-3; v_gene: TRBV4-2; d_gene: NA; abundance: many; CDR3nt: TGTGCCAGCAGCCGCGAATCGACAGATACGCAGTATTTT; CDR3aa: CASSRESTDTQYF
j_gene: TRBJ2-5; v_gene: TRBV2; d_gene: TRBD2; abundance: few; CDR3nt: TGTGCCAGCAGTTCACAGACTAGCGGGGGAGGAGAGACCCAGTACTTC; CDR3aa: CASSSQTSGGGETQYF
j_gene: TRBJ2-1; v_gene: TRBV7-2; d_gene: NA; abundance: few; CDR3nt: TGTGCCAGCAGCTTAGCCCAGCCAAGCTCCTACAATGAGCAGTTCTTC; CDR3aa: CASSLAQPSSYNEQFF
j_gene: TRBJ2-3; v_gene: TRBV7-2; d_gene: NA; abundance: few; CDR3nt: TGTGCCAGCAGCTTAATTCCGGTGATCACAGATACGCAGTATTTT; CDR3aa: CASSLIPVITDTQYF
j_gene: TRBJ2-6; v_gene: TRBV14; d_gene: TRBD1; abundance: many; CDR3nt: TGTGCCAGCAGCCCCTGGACAGGGAAGGCCCCTGGGGCCAACGTCCTGACTTTC; CDR3aa: CASSPWTGKAPGANVLTF
j_gene: TRBJ2-5; v_gene: TRBV24-1; d_gene: NA; abundance: many; CDR3nt: TGTGCCACCAGTGATACGCTGGGGGAAGAGACCCAGTACTTC; CDR3aa: CATSDTLGEETQYF
j_gene: TRBJ1-2; v_gene: TRBV5-1; d_gene: TRBD1; abundance: many; CDR3nt: TGCGCCAGCAGCTGGGGGACAGCTAACTATGGCTACACCTTC; CDR3aa: CASSWGTANYGYTF
j_gene: TRBJ2-3; v_gene: TRBV7-3; d_gene: NA; abundance: NA; CDR3nt: TGTGCCAGCAGCTCCGGGTCCCATCTAACAGATACGCAGTATTTT; CDR3aa: CASSSGSHLTDTQYF
j_gene: TRBJ2-1; v_gene: TRBV18; d_gene: TRBD2; abundance: NA; CDR3nt: TGTGCCAGCTCGGGCGCTAGCGGGGACGAGCAGTTCTTC; CDR3aa: CASSGASGDEQFF
j_gene: TRBJ1-2; v_gene: TRBV28; d_gene: NA; abundance: many; CDR3nt: TGTGCCAGCAGTCCCTTCTGGGCTAACTATGGCTACACCTTC; CDR3aa: CASSPFWANYGYTF
j_gene: TRBJ2-2; v_gene: TRBV4-2; d_gene: NA; abundance: many; CDR3nt: TGTGCCAGCAGCCAAGGGTTGGGTGGGCCCACCGGGGAGCTGTTTTTT; CDR3aa: CASSQGLGGPTGELFF
j_gene: TRBJ1-4; v_gene: TRBV20-1; d_gene: NA; abundance: few; CDR3nt: TGCAGTGCTCTACAGGGCGTTAATGAAAAACTGTTTTTT; CDR3aa: CSALQGVNEKLFF
j_gene: TRBJ2-1; v_gene: TRBV7-2; d_gene: TRBD2; abundance: NA; CDR3nt: TGTGCCAGCAGCCGAGCGGGGCTCGGGGGGAATGAGCAGTTCTTC; CDR3aa: CASSRAGLGGNEQFF
j_gene: TRBJ2-3; v_gene: TRBV7-2; d_gene: NA; abundance: few; CDR3nt: TGTGCCAGCAGCCCCCTGGGCGGGGGCCCAGATACGCAGTATTTT; CDR3aa: CASSPLGGGPDTQYF
j_gene: TRBJ2-3; v_gene: TRBV5-1; d_gene: TRBD2; abundance: NA; CDR3nt: TGCGCCAGCAGCTTGGGTCGGGGGGGCACAGATACGCAGTATTTT; CDR3aa: CASSLGRGGTDTQYF
j_gene: TRBJ2-5; v_gene: TRBV20-1; d_gene: NA; abundance: many; CDR3nt: TGCAGTGCAGTTGTCAGCGAAGAGACCCAGTACTTC; CDR3aa: CSAVVSEETQYF
j_gene: TRBJ2-3; v_gene: TRBV11-2; d_gene: TRBD2; abundance: NA; CDR3nt: TGTGCCAGCAGCTCGAACCCTTCGAGTAGCGGGGGGGCAGATACGCAGTATTTT; CDR3aa: CASSSNPSSSGGADTQYF
j_gene: TRBJ2-5; v_gene: TRBV5-5; d_gene: TRBD2; abundance: many; CDR3nt: TGTGCCAGCAGCTTCGCGGGGGGCCGGCTGGAGACCCAGTACTTC; CDR3aa: CASSFAGGRLETQYF
j_gene: TRBJ2-1; v_gene: TRBV5-8; d_gene: NA; abundance: many; CDR3nt: TGTGCCAGCAGCTACCTACAGGTTAAATTCTTC; CDR3aa: CASSYLQVKFF
j_gene: TRBJ2-6; v_gene: TRBV18; d_gene: NA; abundance: few; CDR3nt: TGTGCCAGCTCACCACTGGGGACTGGGGCCAACGTCCTGACTTTC; CDR3aa: CASSPLGTGANVLTF
j_gene: TRBJ2-1; v_gene: TRBV3-1; d_gene: NA; abundance: many; CDR3nt: TGTGCCAGCAAGAGGTCAGGGGCGAGTGAGCAGTTCTTC; CDR3aa: CASKRSGASEQFF
j_gene: TRBJ2-3; v_gene: TRBV4-3; d_gene: NA; abundance: many; CDR3nt: TGCGCCAGCAGCCGGATTGAAGGAGGTGCAGATACGCAGTATTTT; CDR3aa: CASSRIEGGADTQYF
j_gene: TRBJ2-5; v_gene: TRBV5-1; d_gene: TRBD1; abundance: many; CDR3nt: TGCGCCAGCAGCCAAGGACAGGGGGAGACCCAGTACTTC; CDR3aa: CASSQGQGETQYF
j_gene: TRBJ2-3; v_gene: TRBV5-1; d_gene: NA; abundance: few; CDR3nt: TGCGCCAGCACCCGCAGGGGTTTCACAGATACGCAGTATTTT; CDR3aa: CASTRRGFTDTQYF
j_gene: TRBJ1-6; v_gene: TRBV7-2; d_gene: NA; abundance: NA; CDR3nt: TGTGCCAGCAGCCAGGGAAATTATAATTCACCCCTCCACTTT; CDR3aa: CASSQGNYNSPLHF
j_gene: TRBJ2-3; v_gene: TRBV12-3/TRBV12-4; d_gene: TRBD2; abundance: many; CDR3nt: TGTGCCAGCAGTTTAGCTAGCGGGCGCACAGATACGCAGTATTTT; CDR3aa: CASSLASGRTDTQYF
j_gene: TRBJ2-1; v_gene: TRBV5-6; d_gene: TRBD1; abundance: many; CDR3nt: TGTGCCAGCAGTTCCCGACAGGGCTACAATGAGCAGTTCTTC; CDR3aa: CASSSRQGYNEQFF
j_gene: TRBJ2-5; v_gene: TRBV5-1; d_gene: TRBD2; abundance: many; CDR3nt: TGCGCCAGCCGCTCAGGTTGGGCTAGCGGGAGCGAGACCCAGTACTTC; CDR3aa: CASRSGWASGSETQYF
j_gene: TRBJ1-2; v_gene: TRBV4-1; d_gene: NA; abundance: few; CDR3nt: TGCGCCAGCAGCTCGGGGGAAGAGGTCTATGGCTACACCTTC; CDR3aa: CASSSGEEVYGYTF
j_gene: TRBJ2-3; v_gene: TRBV6-6; d_gene: NA; abundance: NA; CDR3nt: TGTGCCAGCCAACGGGGGGATACGCAGTATTTT; CDR3aa: CASQRGDTQYF